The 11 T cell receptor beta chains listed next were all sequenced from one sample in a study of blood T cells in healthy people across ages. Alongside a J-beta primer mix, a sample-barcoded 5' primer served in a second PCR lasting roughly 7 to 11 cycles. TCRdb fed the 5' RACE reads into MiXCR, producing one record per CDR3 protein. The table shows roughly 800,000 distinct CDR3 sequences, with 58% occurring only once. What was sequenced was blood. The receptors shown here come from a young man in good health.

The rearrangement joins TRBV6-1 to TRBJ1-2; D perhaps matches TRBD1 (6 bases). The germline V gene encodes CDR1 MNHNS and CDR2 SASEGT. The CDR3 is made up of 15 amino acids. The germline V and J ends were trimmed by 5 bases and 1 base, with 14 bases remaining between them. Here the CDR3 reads CASSLRQAINYGYTF. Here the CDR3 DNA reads TGTGCCAGCAGTCTTAGACAGGCTATTAACTATGGCTACACCTTC.

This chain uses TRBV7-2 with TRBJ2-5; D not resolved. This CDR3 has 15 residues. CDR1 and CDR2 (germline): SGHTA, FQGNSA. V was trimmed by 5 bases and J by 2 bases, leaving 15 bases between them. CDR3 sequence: CASSARLQKQETQYF. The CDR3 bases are TGTGCCAGCAGCGCACGACTCCAGAAACAAGAGACCCAGTACTTC.

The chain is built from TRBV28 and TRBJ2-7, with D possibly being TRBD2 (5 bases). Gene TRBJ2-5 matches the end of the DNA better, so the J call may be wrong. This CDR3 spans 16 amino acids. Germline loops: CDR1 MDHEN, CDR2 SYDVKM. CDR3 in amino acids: CASTSTGLGDRGTQYF. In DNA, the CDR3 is TGTGCCAGCACCTCCACGGGTTTGGGCGACCGGGGGACCCAGTACTTC.

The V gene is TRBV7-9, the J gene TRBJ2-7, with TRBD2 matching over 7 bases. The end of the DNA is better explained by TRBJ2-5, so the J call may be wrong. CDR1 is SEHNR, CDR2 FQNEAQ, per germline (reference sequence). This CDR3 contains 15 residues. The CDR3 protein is CASSSLGEGGETQYF. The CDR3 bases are TGTGCCAGCAGCTCGCTGGGGGAGGGAGGAGAGACCCAGTACTTC.

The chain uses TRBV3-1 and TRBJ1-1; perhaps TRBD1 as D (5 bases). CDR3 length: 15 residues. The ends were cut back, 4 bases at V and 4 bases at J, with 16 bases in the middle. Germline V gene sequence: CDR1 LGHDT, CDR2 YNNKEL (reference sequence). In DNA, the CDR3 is TGTGCCAGCAGCCCAGGCGGGGGAGGGATCACTGAAGCTTTCTTT. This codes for CASSPGGGGITEAFF.

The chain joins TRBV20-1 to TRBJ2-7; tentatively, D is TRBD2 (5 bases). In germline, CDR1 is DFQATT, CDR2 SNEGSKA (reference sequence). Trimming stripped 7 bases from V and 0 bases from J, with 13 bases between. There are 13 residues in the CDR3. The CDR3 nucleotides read TGCAGTGTTTCCATAGACTACTCCTACGAGCAGTACTTC. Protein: CSVSIDYSYEQYF.

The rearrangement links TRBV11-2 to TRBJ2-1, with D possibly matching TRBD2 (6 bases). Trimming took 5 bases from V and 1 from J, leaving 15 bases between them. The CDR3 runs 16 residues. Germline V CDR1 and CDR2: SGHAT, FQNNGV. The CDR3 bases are TGTGCCAGCAGCCACAGACTAGTTCGGTCCTACAATGAGCAGTTCTTC. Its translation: CASSHRLVRSYNEQFF.

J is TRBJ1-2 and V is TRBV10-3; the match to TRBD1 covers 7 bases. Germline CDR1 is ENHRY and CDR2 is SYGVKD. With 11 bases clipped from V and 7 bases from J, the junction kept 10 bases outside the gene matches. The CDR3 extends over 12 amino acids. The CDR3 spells CAVRAQGVGYTF. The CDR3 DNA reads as TGTGCCGTCCGTGCCCAGGGGGTTGGCTACACCTTC.

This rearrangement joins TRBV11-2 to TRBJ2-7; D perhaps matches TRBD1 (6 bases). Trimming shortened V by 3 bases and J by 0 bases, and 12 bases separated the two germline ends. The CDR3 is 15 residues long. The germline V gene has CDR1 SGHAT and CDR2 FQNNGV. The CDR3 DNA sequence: TGTGCCAGCAGCTTGGGGACACTCTCCTCCTACGAGCAGTACTTC. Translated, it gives CASSLGTLSSYEQYF.

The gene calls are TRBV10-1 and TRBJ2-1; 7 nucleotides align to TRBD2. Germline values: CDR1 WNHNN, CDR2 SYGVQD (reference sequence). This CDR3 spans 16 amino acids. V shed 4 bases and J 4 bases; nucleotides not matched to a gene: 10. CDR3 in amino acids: CASSGPGGMQYNEQFF. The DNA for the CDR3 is TGCGCCAGCAGTGGCCCCGGGGGGATGCAGTACAATGAGCAGTTCTTC.

DNA for the CDR3: TGTGCCAGCAGCCTACGGGCGGCCTCCTACGAGCAGTACTTC. The encoded protein is CASSLRAASYEQYF. The chain is built from TRBV7-9 and TRBJ2-4; no firm D call. The assigned J gene may be wrong: the sequence end matches TRBJ2-7 better. CDR1 is SEHNR, CDR2 FQNEAQ, per germline (reference sequence). This CDR3 has 14 amino acids.